These T cell receptor beta chains were read from a single sample in a study of glioma-infiltrating T cells. TCRdb fed the multiplex PCR reads into MiXCR, producing one record per CDR3 protein. The sample holds over 140,000 distinct CDR3 sequences, more than 35% seen once. Sequences were obtained from glioma tissue, nonneoplastic brain tissue, or PBMCs (not recorded which). These receptors all come from a human donor with low-grade glioma or glioblastoma, undergoing nonglioma brain surgery, or in good health (not recorded which). CDR3s include the opening cysteine and the closing phenylalanine or tryptophan. A D gene is named only where the DNA matches it firmly. The listing skips clone size in some rows; elsewhere it reads once, few, many or a size class.

>TRBV6-1|TRBD1|few|TRBJ2-1
CASSRRQGAYNEQFF
TGTGCCAGCAGTCGACGACAGGGGGCCTACAATGAGCAGTTCTTC
>TRBV11-2|NA|NA|TRBJ1-4
CASKAGLTNEKLFF
TGTGCCAGCAAGGCAGGGCTAACTAATGAAAAACTGTTTTTT
>TRBV6-1|NA|NA|TRBJ2-7
CASKATGSSSYEQYF
TGTGCCAGCAAAGCGACAGGTTCTTCCTCCTACGAGCAGTACTTC
>TRBV24-1|NA|NA|TRBJ1-1
CATRNAEAFF
TGTGCCACCCGGAACGCTGAAGCTTTCTTT
>TRBV7-2|NA|many|TRBJ2-7
CASSLGRIYEQYF
TGTGCCAGCAGCTTGGGACGGATATACGAGCAGTACTTC
>TRBV7-8|TRBD1|NA|TRBJ1-3
CASSSSDRASGNTIYF
TGTGCCAGCAGCTCGTCTGACAGGGCCTCTGGAAACACCATATATTTT
>TRBV12-3/TRBV12-4|TRBD2|few|TRBJ2-7
CASSPAGGSSYEQYF
TGTGCCAGCAGTCCGGCGGGGGGCAGCTCCTACGAGCAGTACTTC
>TRBV20-1|TRBD1|NA|TRBJ2-3
CSARGQGSTDTQYF
TGCAGTGCTAGAGGACAGGGAAGCACAGATACGCAGTATTTT
>TRBV19|NA|NA|TRBJ1-5
CASSPSHPRDGDSNQPQRF
TGTGCCAGTAGTCCTTCCCACCCCAGGGACGGAGATAGCAATCAGCCCCAGCGTTTT
>TRBV18|NA|NA|TRBJ2-6
CASSPLKAGANVLTF
TGTGCCAGCTCACCACTGAAGGCTGGGGCCAACGTCCTGACTTTC
>TRBV7-2|NA|NA|TRBJ2-7
CASSLVYRTYEQYF
TGTGCCAGCAGCTTAGTCTACAGAACCTACGAGCAGTACTTC
>TRBV3-1|NA|NA|TRBJ2-1
CASSHNWNEQFF
TGTGCCAGCAGCCACAATTGGAATGAGCAGTTCTTC
>TRBV6-6|NA|NA|TRBJ2-7
CASSYSGKSNEQYF
TGTGCCAGCAGTTACTCGGGGAAGTCTAACGAGCAGTACTTC
>TRBV20-1|NA|many|TRBJ2-3
CSALWTVADTQYF
TGCAGTGCTCTTTGGACAGTAGCAGATACGCAGTATTTT
>TRBV11-2|TRBD2|NA|TRBJ2-1
CASSRSSGALYNEQFF
TGTGCCAGCAGCCGTTCTAGCGGGGCCCTCTACAATGAGCAGTTCTTC
>TRBV20-1|NA|NA|TRBJ1-1
CSAGSRVNTEAFF
TGCAGTGCTGGATCCAGGGTGAACACTGAAGCTTTCTTT
>TRBV15|NA|NA|TRBJ2-7
CATSRVGSYEQYF
TGTGCCACCAGCAGAGTGGGCTCCTACGAGCAGTACTTC
>TRBV6-2/TRBV6-3|NA|few|TRBJ2-7
CASSYPASVYEQYF
TGTGCCAGCAGTTACCCGGCTAGCGTGTACGAGCAGTACTTC
>TRBV27|NA|NA|TRBJ2-1
CASSFLAGPSYNEQFF
TGTGCCAGCAGTTTCTTGGCGGGGCCTTCCTACAATGAGCAGTTCTTC
>TRBV20-1|NA|NA|TRBJ2-5
CSAIPGSGPQETQYF
TGCAGTGCTATACCCGGCTCTGGGCCTCAAGAGACCCAGTACTTC
>TRBV6-8|TRBD2|NA|TRBJ2-3
CASSFTTSGVQDTQYF
TGTGCCAGCAGTTTCACGACTAGCGGGGTTCAAGATACGCAGTATTTT
>TRBV20-1|NA|few|TRBJ1-2
CSAGPWNDYTF
TGCAGTGCCGGCCCTTGGAATGACTACACCTTC
>TRBV7-2|TRBD2|NA|TRBJ2-1
CASSFDSGRGDEQFF
TGTGCCAGCAGCTTCGATAGCGGGAGAGGCGATGAGCAGTTCTTC
>TRBV12-3/TRBV12-4|NA|NA|TRBJ2-7
CASSLDTVRYEQYF
TGTGCCAGCAGTTTGGACACGGTTCGCTACGAGCAGTACTTC
>TRBV7-2|NA|few|TRBJ1-2
CASSPGTGKNYGYTF
TGTGCCAGCAGCCCCGGGACGGGAAAGAACTATGGCTACACCTTC
>TRBV28|TRBD2|many|TRBJ2-1
CASSHSGRAYNEQFF
TGTGCCAGCAGTCATAGCGGGAGGGCCTACAATGAGCAGTTCTTC
>TRBV28|TRBD1|once|TRBJ1-3
CASSTRTGGRNTIYF
TGTGCCAGCAGTACGCGGACAGGGGGAAGAAACACCATATATTTT
>TRBV20-1|TRBD1|NA|TRBJ1-1
CSARRGQVNTEAFF
TGCAGTGCTAGACGAGGACAGGTGAACACTGAAGCTTTCTTT
>TRBV27|NA|NA|TRBJ2-3
CASSRPTGTTDTQYF
TGTGCCAGCAGTCGCCCTACGGGGACCACAGATACGCAGTATTTT
>TRBV20-1|NA|few|TRBJ2-7
CSAREVRGGYEQYF
TGCAGTGCTAGAGAGGTCAGGGGGGGCTACGAGCAGTACTTC
>TRBV2|NA|few|TRBJ1-2
CASSGVSNYGYTF
TGTGCCAGCAGTGGGGTCTCTAACTATGGCTACACCTTC
>TRBV27|TRBD2|few|TRBJ2-3
CASSLLTSGRTDTQYF
TGTGCCAGCAGTTTGTTGACTAGCGGGAGAACAGATACGCAGTATTTT
>TRBV10-3|NA|few|TRBJ2-3
CAISDRRTPTDTQYF
TGTGCCATCAGTGACCGACGGACACCCACAGATACGCAGTATTTT
>TRBV6-1|NA|few|TRBJ2-7
CASSEEAGVPYEQYF
TGTGCCAGCAGTGAAGAGGCAGGGGTCCCCTACGAGCAGTACTTC
>TRBV20-1|NA|NA|TRBJ2-1
CSVPGDNEQFF
TGCAGTGTGCCTGGGGACAATGAGCAGTTCTTC
>TRBV4-3|NA|few|TRBJ1-1
CASSQGDKGAQAFF
TGCGCCAGCAGCCAAGGCGACAAGGGCGCCCAAGCTTTCTTT
>TRBV6-5|NA|once|TRBJ2-5
CASSAQGQARYF
TGTGCCAGCAGTGCGCAGGGGCAGGCCCGGTACTTC
>TRBV18|NA|NA|TRBJ1-3
CASSEGSSGNTIYF
TGTGCCAGCTCAGAGGGGAGCTCTGGAAACACCATATATTTT
>TRBV6-2/TRBV6-3|NA|NA|TRBJ2-1
CASSYSVRAGLSYNEQFF
TGTGCCAGCAGTTACTCAGTTCGGGCGGGCCTGTCCTACAATGAGCAGTTCTTC
>TRBV29-1|NA|few|TRBJ2-3
CSVGPTTDTQYF
TGCAGCGTCGGGCCAACCACAGATACGCAGTATTTT
>TRBV27|NA|NA|TRBJ2-6
CASSSVASVLTF
TGTGCCAGCAGTTCCGTCGCCAGCGTCCTGACTTTC
>TRBV27|NA|NA|TRBJ2-5
CASSFISSETQYF
TGTGCCAGCAGTTTCATTAGCAGTGAGACCCAGTACTTC
>TRBV6-2/TRBV6-3|NA|many|TRBJ1-1
CASSYLFGVTEAFF
TGTGCCAGCAGTTACCTGTTCGGGGTTACTGAAGCTTTCTTT
>TRBV7-9|TRBD2|NA|TRBJ2-3
CASSLVGLAVTDTQYF
TGTGCCAGCAGCTTGGTAGGACTAGCGGTCACAGATACGCAGTATTTT
>TRBV6-1|TRBD2|many|TRBJ2-1
CASRNLAGGLGEQFF
TGTGCCAGCAGGAACCTAGCGGGAGGGCTTGGTGAGCAGTTCTTC
>TRBV28|TRBD2|NA|TRBJ2-1
CASSPLGGGRNEQFF
TGTGCCAGCAGTCCCCTTGGGGGAGGGCGGAATGAGCAGTTCTTC
>TRBV27|TRBD1|NA|TRBJ2-5
CASSRQTGSQETQYF
TGTGCCAGCAGTCGCCAGACAGGGTCCCAAGAGACCCAGTACTTC
>TRBV6-1|NA|NA|TRBJ2-1
CASSVKDPPKQFF
TGTGCCAGCAGCGTCAAGGACCCCCCGAAGCAGTTCTTC
>TRBV7-2|NA|NA|TRBJ2-5
CASSLSRGQETQYF
TGTGCCAGCAGCTTAAGCAGGGGCCAAGAGACCCAGTACTTC
>TRBV20-1|TRBD2|many|TRBJ2-7
CSAREAGGLSEQYF
TGCAGTGCTAGAGAAGCGGGAGGGCTTAGCGAGCAGTACTTC